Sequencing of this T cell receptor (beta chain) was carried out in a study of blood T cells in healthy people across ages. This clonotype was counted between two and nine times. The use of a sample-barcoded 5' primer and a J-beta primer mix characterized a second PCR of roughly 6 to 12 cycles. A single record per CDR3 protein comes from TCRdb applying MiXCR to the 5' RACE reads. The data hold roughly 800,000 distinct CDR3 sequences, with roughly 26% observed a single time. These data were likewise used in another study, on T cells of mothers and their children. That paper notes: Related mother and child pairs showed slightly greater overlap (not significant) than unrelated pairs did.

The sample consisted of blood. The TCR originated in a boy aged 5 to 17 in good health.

The CDR3 protein is CASSLGPAGANVLTF. DNA of the CDR3: TGTGCCAGCAGCTTGGGGCCGGCTGGGGCCAACGTCCTGACTTTC. The gene calls are TRBV5-4 and TRBJ2-6; D is undetermined. The CDR3 is 15 amino acids. The V gene's germline CDR1 is SGHNT and CDR2 YYREEE (reference sequence). V was shortened by 0 bases and J by 2 bases, with 6 bases between the two germline ends. The full variable domain, completed using reference TRBV5-4 and TRBJ2-6, is ETGVTQSPTHLIKTRGQQVTLRCSSQSGHNTVSWYQQALGQGPQFIFQYYREEENGRGNFPPRFSGLQFPNYSSELNVNALELDDSALYLCASSLGPAGANVLTFGAGSRLTVL.